The source of this TCR beta chain is a study of brain T cells in children with intractable seizures. Some clones are missing from TCRdb's copy, which holds only in-frame ones; the method was immunoSEQ multiplex PCR. The table records 100,000 to 120,000 clones, roughly 94% of them present only once. Before surgery, patients took at least one anti-epileptic drug. General study findings and limits: Clones missing pre-surgery may reflect undersampling of that blood sample.

The CDR3 runs 17 residues. With 0 bases removed from V and 3 bases from J, the gap between germline ends came to 15 bases. Germline lookup yields CDR1 MNHEY and CDR2 SMNVEV (reference sequence). A note on this clone: Its antigen is undetermined.

The chain recombines TRBV27 with TRBJ1-3; D call uncertain. The material sequenced was peripheral blood, taken at surgery. This clonotype was sampled from a boy younger than two with hemimegalencephaly and intractable seizures. CDR3 region: CASSLSQVMTLGNTIYF. DNA for the CDR3: TGTGCCAGCAGTTTATCGCAGGTAATGACCCTTGGAAACACCATATATTTT.